This T cell receptor (beta chain) emerged from a study of brain T cells in children with intractable seizures. Whole-study findings and limits: Top 50 brain clonotypes included both public and private clones.

This clone occurred a few times. No antigen is known for it. Sequencing was limited to surgery cases with top T cell transcript signatures in brain tissue. Only in-frame clones appear in the TCRdb table, and some are missing; sequencing was by immunoSEQ multiplex PCR. The table lists approximately 5,200 clones, around 90% of them singletons. Sequences were derived from resected brain tissue, sampled at surgery. The clonotype comes from a boy under two years old with focal cortical dysplasia and intractable seizures.

The CDR3 loop is CASSEGLAGYNEQFF. The CDR3 bases are TGTGCCAGCAGTGAAGGACTAGCGGGCTACAATGAGCAGTTCTTC. The rearrangement uses TRBV25-1 and TRBJ2-1, with TRBD2 matching 11 bases. This CDR3 comprises 15 residues. Germline loops: CDR1 MGHDK, CDR2 SYGVNS. The V gene end was trimmed by 2 bases and the J gene end by 3 bases; junction bases not matched to a gene: 0.